This T cell receptor (beta chain) is drawn from a study of blood T cell repertoires in COVID-19. Profiling relied on immunoSEQ multiplex PCR, and the TCRdb table lists in-frame clones only, not all of them. The sample carries about 160,000 clones, approximately 82% recorded once. In germline, CDR1 is SQVTM, CDR2 ANQGSEA. The CDR3 is 12 residues long. V was pared by 7 bases and J by 5 bases, with 6 bases of the junction left unmatched. In its sample, this clone was seen a few times. The origin of this receptor is a middle-aged woman with COVID-19, enrolled during active disease. The rearrangement links TRBV29-1 to TRBJ1-1; 8 nucleotides agree with TRBD1. The sample consisted of peripheral blood. DNA of the CDR3: TGCAGCGCCTTCAGGGGGCGGACTGAAGCTTTCTTT. This sequence encodes CSAFRGRTEAFF.